One sample yielded the 9 T cell receptor beta chains listed below, sequenced in a study of T cell responses to AZD1222 COVID-19 vaccine. Only in-frame clones appear in the TCRdb table, and some are missing; sequencing was by immunoSEQ multiplex PCR. The sample has approximately 100,000 clones, roughly nine tenths seen once. The specimen was peripheral blood, collected 28 days after the second AZD1222 dose. These receptors were taken from an adult who received the AZD1222 COVID-19 vaccine.

CDR3 amino acids: CAINRIATDTQYF. CDR3 bases: TGTGCCATCAACAGGATCGCTACAGATACGCAGTATTTT. The rearrangement uses TRBV10-3 and TRBJ2-3; tentatively, D is TRBD1 (5 bases). The germline CDR1 and CDR2 sequences are ENHRY and SYGVKD. The CDR3 runs 13 residues. Deletions cut 7 bases from V and 3 bases from J, with 11 bases between.

The chain links TRBV18 to TRBJ1-1; maybe TRBD1 (6 bases). With 4 bases removed from V and 6 bases from J, the gap between germline ends came to 12 bases. CDR1 and CDR2 (germline): KGHSH, LQKENI. This CDR3 comprises 13 residues. CDR3 sequence: CASSRKQGPEAFF. CDR3 bases: TGTGCCAGCTCACGGAAACAGGGTCCTGAAGCTTTCTTT.

A single count supports this clone. The chain employs TRBV6-5 and TRBJ2-5, with D unclear. Trimming shortened V by 5 bases and J by 5 bases, and 9 bases separated the two germline ends. Germline lookup yields CDR1 MNHEY and CDR2 SVGAGI. The CDR3 consists of 12 residues. Written as DNA, the CDR3 is TGTGCCAGCAGTCCGGAATGGGAGACCCAGTACTTC. Protein: CASSPEWETQYF.

The chain carries TRBV5-1 and TRBJ1-5, with TRBD1 matching over 7 bases. J lost 3 bases, V lost 0 bases, and 3 bases had no gene match. Per germline, CDR1 SGHRS and CDR2 YFSETQ. The CDR3 contains 15 residues. The CDR3 spells CASSLAGGYNQPQHF. The CDR3, as DNA: TGCGCCAGCAGCTTGGCAGGGGGATACAATCAGCCCCAGCATTTT.

The rearrangement uses TRBV2 and TRBJ1-4, with TRBD1 identical over 7 bases. With 2 bases clipped from V and 7 bases from J, the junction kept 7 bases outside the gene matches. From germline, CDR1 is SNHLY and CDR2 FYNNEI. The CDR3 is made up of 15 amino acids. DNA for the CDR3: TGTGCCAGCAGTGAAAGGGGGCACATACGTGAAAAACTGTTTTTT. Translated, it gives CASSERGHIREKLFF.

The chain is built from TRBV15 and TRBJ2-3; no clear D. CDR1 and CDR2 (germline): LNHNV, YYDKDF (reference sequence). Trimming stripped 2 bases from V and 0 bases from J, with 15 bases between. This CDR3 spans 17 amino acids. Here the CDR3 reads CATSRLRLGPSTDTQYF. As DNA, the CDR3 is TGTGCCACCAGCAGACTGAGGCTAGGACCTAGCACAGATACGCAGTATTTT.

The chain couples TRBV5-1 to TRBJ2-7, with no clear D. The CDR3 has 16 amino acids. The germline CDR1 and CDR2 sequences are SGHRS and YFSETQ. Between the trimmed V and J ends, which lost 0 bases and 3 bases, there was a span of 16 bases. CDR3 coding DNA: TGCGCCAGCAGCTTGGAGCCTGGCTCGACGTTCTACGAGCAGTACTTC. Translation gives CASSLEPGSTFYEQYF.

The chain couples TRBV11-2 to TRBJ2-7, with a tentative D call TRBD2 (5 bases). Trimming left V 4 bases short and J 7 bases short, with 23 bases between. The germline CDR1 and CDR2 sequences are SGHAT and FQNNGV. This CDR3 contains 16 residues. CDR3 in amino acids: CASSSPAGVQQDEQYF. In DNA, the CDR3 is TGTGCCAGCAGCTCCCCCGCCGGGGTCCAGCAGGATGAGCAGTACTTC.

This clone came up a few times. This rearrangement joins TRBV4-1 to TRBJ1-2; 7 bases line up with TRBD1. Losses at the gene ends were 7 bases for V and 4 bases for J; bases not matched to a gene: 9. CDR3 length equals 14 residues. Germline CDR1 reads MGHRA; CDR2 reads YSYEKL. CDR3 loop: CASTIHPGGYGYTF. The DNA for the CDR3 is TGCGCCAGCACGATACACCCAGGGGGCTATGGCTACACCTTC.